This TCR beta chain was documented in a study of blood T cells in healthy people across ages. The CDR3 has 17 amino acids. V lost 5 bases and J 9 bases, leaving 27 bases between the germline ends. Combining a sample-barcoded 5' primer with a J-beta primer mix, a second PCR ran for about 6 to 11 cycles. Each cDNA molecule received a tag from a template-switch adaptor that had 12 random nucleotides. MiXCR was run by TCRdb on the 5' RACE reads, yielding one entry per CDR3 protein. The sample contains 750,000 to 950,000 distinct CDR3 sequences, almost 30% of which appear only once. Broader study findings: The unknown donor CMV status may have confounded expanded clonotype changes.

Worth noting for this clonotype: No antigen is known for it.

The sample also formed part of further work on T cells of mothers and their children. Turning to that study: The study recruited a few healthy Caucasian mothers and their six children as donors.

This sequence was found in a middle-aged woman in good health. Sequenced: blood. The rearrangement uses TRBV12-3 or TRBV12-4 and TRBJ2-3; tentative D call: TRBD1 (6 bases). The CDR3: CASSLLRGKGKNGTQYF. In nucleotides, the CDR3 is TGTGCCAGCAGTCTCCTAAGGGGGAAGGGTAAAAACGGAACGCAGTATTTT.